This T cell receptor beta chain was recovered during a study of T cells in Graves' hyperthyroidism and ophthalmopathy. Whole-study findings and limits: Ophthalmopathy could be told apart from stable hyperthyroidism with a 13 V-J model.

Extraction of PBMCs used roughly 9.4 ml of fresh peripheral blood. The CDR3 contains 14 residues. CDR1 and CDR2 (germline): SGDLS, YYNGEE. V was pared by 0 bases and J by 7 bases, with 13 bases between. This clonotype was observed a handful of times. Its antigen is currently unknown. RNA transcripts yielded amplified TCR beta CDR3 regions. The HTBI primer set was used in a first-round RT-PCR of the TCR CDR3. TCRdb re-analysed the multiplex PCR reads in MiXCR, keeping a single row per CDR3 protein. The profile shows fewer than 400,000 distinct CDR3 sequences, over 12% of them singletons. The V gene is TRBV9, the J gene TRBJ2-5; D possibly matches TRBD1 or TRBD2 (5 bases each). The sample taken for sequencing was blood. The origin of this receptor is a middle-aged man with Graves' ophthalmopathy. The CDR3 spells CASSVVLVGGTQYF. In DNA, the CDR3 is TGTGCCAGCAGCGTAGTTCTAGTTGGGGGGACCCAGTACTTC.